This record looks at one TCR beta chain sequence and its context. Repertoires were generated with immunoSEQ multiplex PCR, while TCRdb's copy carries only in-frame clones and drops some. Here the sample spans 250,000 to 300,000 clones, almost 95% being singletons. These data originate in a study of T cell responses to AZD1222 COVID-19 vaccine. The CDR3 consists of 15 residues. Germline-derived CDR1 and CDR2 are KGHSH and LQKENI. V lost 3 bases to trimming and J lost 4 bases; unmatched junction nucleotides: 7. The rearrangement uses TRBV18 and TRBJ1-2; TRBD1 matches at 8 bases. This sequence was found in an adult who received the AZD1222 COVID-19 vaccine. The starting material was peripheral blood, obtained 28 days after the second AZD1222 dose. CDR3 sequence: CASSPSGGDTYGYTF. The CDR3 nucleotides read TGTGCCAGCTCACCTTCAGGGGGCGACACCTATGGCTACACCTTC.